These 4 T cell receptor beta chains were all obtained from the same sample, sequenced in a study of chemoradiotherapy in HPV16-positive cancers. Measured with immunoSEQ multiplex PCR; TCRdb has only the in-frame clones, and not every one. The sample records approximately 2,600 clones, around 80% being singletons. The specimen comprised tumor tissue, sampled from a patient who underwent chemoradiotherapy. All receptors derive from a human donor with HPV-associated anogenital cancer.

This clone was seen a single time. The rearrangement links TRBV5-1 to TRBJ2-3, with TRBD1 matching over 9 bases. Germline assignment: CDR1 SGHRS and CDR2 YFSETQ. This CDR3 has 14 amino acids. The ends lost 5 bases at V and 3 bases at J; junction bases unmatched: 4. CDR3 bases: TGCGCCAGCAGGAAACAGGGGGCAACAGATACGCAGTATTTT. This translates into CASRKQGATDTQYF.

The chain joins TRBV6-4 to TRBJ2-1; 10 bases line up with TRBD2. V shed 3 bases, J shed 8 bases, and the junction held 4 bases outside the gene matches. The CDR3 extends over 14 amino acids. The germline V gene has CDR1 MRHNA and CDR2 SNTAGT. CDR3 amino acids: CASSEGAGGDEQFF. The CDR3 region has the DNA TGTGCCAGCAGTGAAGGAGCGGGGGGGGATGAGCAGTTCTTC.

This rearrangement joins TRBV27 to TRBJ2-2, with D possibly TRBD1 on 7 matching bases. CDR1 and CDR2 from the germline V gene are MNHEY and SMNVEV (reference sequence). The CDR3 runs 13 residues. Trimming shortened V by 10 bases and J by 3 bases, and 12 bases separated the two germline ends. The CDR3 loop reads CAKTGEDTGELFF. CDR3 bases: TGTGCCAAAACAGGGGAGGACACCGGGGAGCTGTTTTTT.

The CDR3 region is CASSLTSGGASYNEQFF. Written as DNA, the CDR3 is TGTGCCAGCAGCTTAACTAGCGGGGGGGCCTCCTACAATGAGCAGTTCTTC. The chain employs TRBV7-2 and TRBJ2-1, with 13 bases that match TRBD2. Germline lookup yields CDR1 SGHTA and CDR2 FQGNSA. The CDR3 is 17 residues long. V was pared by 2 bases and J by 0 bases, with 1 base of the junction left unmatched.